This T cell receptor beta chain was retrieved from a study of CD8 T cells in ankylosing spondylitis. Study-wide points: Disease-linked clones displayed a CD8+ phenotype and appeared relatively rarely in peripheral blood.

This clonotype occurred many times. Its cognate antigen is unknown. Using quantitative 5'-RACE with molecular barcodes, the authors made TCR beta libraries. Via MiXCR, TCRdb re-called the 5' RACE reads, giving one row per CDR3 protein. The sample lists roughly 69,000 distinct CDR3 sequences, about 5.7% occurring once. The V segment lost 6 bases and the J segment 5 bases; nucleotides outside the gene matches: 4. The CDR3 loop spans 14 amino acids. The chain combines TRBV12-3 or TRBV12-4 with TRBJ1-6, with 7 bases that match TRBD1. The sequenced material came from blood, either unsorted or a sorted T cell fraction (not recorded which). The sequence came from a male donor with ankylosing spondylitis or in good health (not recorded which). DNA of the CDR3: TGTGCCAGCAGGACCGGGACAGATAATTCACCCCTCCACTTT. It codes for CASRTGTDNSPLHF.